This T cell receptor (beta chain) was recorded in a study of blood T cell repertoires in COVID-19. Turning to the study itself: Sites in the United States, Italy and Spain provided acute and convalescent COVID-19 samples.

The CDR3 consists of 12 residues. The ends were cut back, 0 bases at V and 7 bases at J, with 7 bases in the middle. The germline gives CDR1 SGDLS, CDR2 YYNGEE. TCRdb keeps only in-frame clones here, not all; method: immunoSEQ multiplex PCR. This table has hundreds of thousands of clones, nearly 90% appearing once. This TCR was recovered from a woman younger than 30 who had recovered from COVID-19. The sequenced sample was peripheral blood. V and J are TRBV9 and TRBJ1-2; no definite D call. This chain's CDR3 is CASSVGGGGYTF. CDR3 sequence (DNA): TGTGCCAGCAGCGTAGGCGGAGGTGGCTACACCTTC.